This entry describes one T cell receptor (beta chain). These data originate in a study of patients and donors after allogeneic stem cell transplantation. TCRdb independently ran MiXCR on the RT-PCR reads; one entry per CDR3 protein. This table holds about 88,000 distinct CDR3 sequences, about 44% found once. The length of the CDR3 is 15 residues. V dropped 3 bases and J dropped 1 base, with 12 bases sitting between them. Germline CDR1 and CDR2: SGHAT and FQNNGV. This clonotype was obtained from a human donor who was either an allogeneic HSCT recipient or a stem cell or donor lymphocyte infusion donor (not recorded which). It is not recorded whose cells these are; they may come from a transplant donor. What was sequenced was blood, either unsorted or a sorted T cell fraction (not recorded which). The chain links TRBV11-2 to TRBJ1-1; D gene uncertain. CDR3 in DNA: TGTGCCAGCAGCTTTGATTGGGGATGGAACACTGAAGCTTTCTTT. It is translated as CASSFDWGWNTEAFF. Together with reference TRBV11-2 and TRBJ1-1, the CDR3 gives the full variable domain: EAGVAQSPRYKIIEKRQSVAFWCNPISGHATLYWYQQILGQGPKLLIQFQNNGVVDDSQLPKDRFSAERLKGVDSTLKIQPAKLEDSAVYLCASSFDWGWNTEAFFGQGTRLTVV.